The rows below give T cell receptor beta chains drawn from one sample of a study of blood T cell repertoires in COVID-19. TCRdb keeps only in-frame clones here, not all; method: immunoSEQ multiplex PCR. The sample carries 200,000 to 250,000 clones, about 86% recorded once. Specimen: peripheral blood. All receptors come from a woman aged 55 to 70 with acute or convalescent COVID-19. Each CDR3 is given with its conserved first and last residue. The D gene is left open where the match is weak. The size field is filled for only some rows; it gives once, few, many or a size class.

v_call	j_call	clone_size	d_call	cdr3_nt	cdr3_aa
TRBV9	TRBJ1-2	.	.	TGTGCCAGCAGCGCCGGGGACATCGGTGGCTACACCTTC	CASSAGDIGGYTF
TRBV19	TRBJ2-3	once	TRBD1	TGTGCCAGTAGCCCGGGACAGGTGACAGATACGCAGTATTTT	CASSPGQVTDTQYF
TRBV5-4	TRBJ1-6	.	.	TGTGCCAGCAGCTTCGACGGAAGGGGTAATTCACCCCTCCACTTT	CASSFDGRGNSPLHF
TRBV7-6	TRBJ2-7	.	.	TGTGCCAGCAGCTTAAACGGGGACTTCTCCTACGAGCAGTACTTC	CASSLNGDFSYEQYF
TRBV5-1	TRBJ1-1	.	.	TGCGCCAGCAGCTTGGCGTGGGGCGCGAGCACTGAAGCTTTCTTT	CASSLAWGASTEAFF
TRBV3-1/TRBV3-2	TRBJ2-7	.	.	TGTGCCAGCAGCCCGCTCGGTATCTCCTACGAGCAGTACTTC	CASSPLGISYEQYF
TRBV7-9	TRBJ2-4	.	TRBD1	TGTGCCAGCAGCGGCAAGGACAGGGGCTTAGCCAAAAACATTCAGTACTTC	CASSGKDRGLAKNIQYF
TRBV21-1	TRBJ2-4	.	.	TGTGCCAGCAGCAAAGTGGAGAAAAAGACAGGGACGGATGAAAACATTCAGTACTTC	CASSKVEKKTGTDENIQYF
TRBV27	TRBJ1-3	.	.	TGTGCCAGCAGTCACAGGCCGGGAGTTAATTTT	CASSHRPGVNF
TRBV4-1	TRBJ1-2	few	.	TGCGCCAGCAGCCGAAGAGCACAGGGTATCGCCGGCTACACCTTC	CASSRRAQGIAGYTF
TRBV15	TRBJ2-3	.	.	TGTGCCACCGAATGGCAAGATACGCAGTATTTT	CATEWQDTQYF
TRBV10-3	TRBJ1-6	.	TRBD1	TGTGCCATCAGTTACACCGGGACAGATAATTCACCCCTCCACTTT	CAISYTGTDNSPLHF
TRBV9	TRBJ1-2	.	.	TGTGCCAGCAGCGACGGACAGATACCGAACTATGGCTACACCTTC	CASSDGQIPNYGYTF
TRBV13	TRBJ1-3	.	.	TGTGCCAGCAGCTTAGTTGTTTCAGGGCCAGGAAACACCATATATTTT	CASSLVVSGPGNTIYF
TRBV5-4	TRBJ2-3	.	TRBD2	TGTGCCAGCAGCTTGGCTAGCGGGGTATTAGATACGCAGTATTTT	CASSLASGVLDTQYF
TRBV5-1	TRBJ2-7	once	TRBD1	TGCGCCAGCAGCTTGACACCGGGACAGAATTACGAGCAGTACTTC	CASSLTPGQNYEQYF
TRBV4-1	TRBJ2-7	once	TRBD1	TGCGCCAGCAGCCCAAGTGGGACAGGGGGGTACGAGCAGTACTTC	CASSPSGTGGYEQYF
TRBV4-1	TRBJ2-2	.	.	TGCGCCAGCAGCCTTACAGGGTCCGGGGAGCTGTTTTTT	CASSLTGSGELFF
TRBV11-2	TRBJ2-3	.	TRBD2	TGTGCCAGCAGCCTCCCTCGCCTAGCGGGGGGGCCTGATACGCAGTATTTT	CASSLPRLAGGPDTQYF
TRBV5-5	TRBJ2-7	.	TRBD1	TGTGCCAGCAGCCTGGGACAGGCACTCTCCTACGAGCAGTACTTC	CASSLGQALSYEQYF
TRBV10-2	TRBJ2-2	.	TRBD1	TGCGCCAGCAGTTTAGGGGGCAGCGGGGAGCTGTTTTTT	CASSLGGSGELFF
TRBV4-2	TRBJ1-6	.	.	TGTGCCAGCAACCCCGCCGACAACTCCTATAATTCACCCCTCCACTTT	CASNPADNSYNSPLHF
TRBV5-4	TRBJ1-6	.	.	TGTGCCAGCAGCTTGGCAGGCGGGGGGGGGCATTCACCCCTCCACTTT	CASSLAGGGGHSPLHF
TRBV28	TRBJ1-5	.	.	TGTGCCAGCAGACCGGTGACAGTGTTCAATCAGCCCCAGCATTTT	CASRPVTVFNQPQHF
TRBV7-9	TRBJ2-7	.	TRBD2	TGTGCCAGCAGCGCCCCCGGGACTAGGAGGTACGAGCAGTACTTC	CASSAPGTRRYEQYF
TRBV10-1	TRBJ2-7	.	.	TGCGCCAGCAGTGACAGGGGGGCCTACGAGCAGTACTTC	CASSDRGAYEQYF
TRBV27	TRBJ1-5	.	TRBD1	TGTGCCAGCGCCGGGACAGGGAATCAGCCCCAGCATTTT	CASAGTGNQPQHF
TRBV11-2	TRBJ2-5	once	TRBD2	TGTGCCAGCAGACGACTAGCGGCGGAGACCCAGTACTTC	CASRRLAAETQYF
TRBV5-1	TRBJ2-7	few	TRBD1	TGCGCCAGTACACCGGGACAGGGATCCTACGAGCAGTACTTC	CASTPGQGSYEQYF
TRBV6-2/TRBV6-3	TRBJ2-3	.	TRBD2	TGTGCCAGCAGTTTAACTTCCTATAGCGGGGGGAGCACAGATACGCAGTATTTT	CASSLTSYSGGSTDTQYF
TRBV6-1	TRBJ1-2	.	TRBD1	TGTGCCAGCAGTGAATTTTTGGGACAGGGAGATGGCTACACCTTC	CASSEFLGQGDGYTF
TRBV30	TRBJ1-1	.	.	TGTGCCTGGAGCCGCGAGGTCGGAACTGAAGCTTTCTTT	CAWSREVGTEAFF
TRBV15	TRBJ2-2	few	.	TGTGCCACCAGCAGTAGTATATCCGGGGAGCTGTTTTTT	CATSSSISGELFF
TRBV6-2/TRBV6-3	TRBJ1-2	.	.	TGTGCCAGCAGTTACTCGAGGACTTCTTCGGGATTTGGCTACACCTTC	CASSYSRTSSGFGYTF
TRBV27	TRBJ2-2	.	.	TGTGCCACCCGCGGGGACACCGGGGAGCTGTTTTTT	CATRGDTGELFF
TRBV7-3	TRBJ2-1	.	.	TGTGCCAGCAGCTTAAGCGGATACAATGAGCAGTTCTTC	CASSLSGYNEQFF
TRBV5-1	TRBJ2-1	.	TRBD2	TGCGCCAGCAGCCCACACGGGACTAGCGGGGGGGCCCAAGGCAATGAGCAGTTCTTC	CASSPHGTSGGAQGNEQFF
TRBV5-1	TRBJ1-1	few	.	TGCGCCAGCAGCTTGGGACAGAGAAACACTGAAGCTTTCTTT	CASSLGQRNTEAFF
TRBV9	TRBJ1-3	.	.	TGTGCCAGCAGCGTAGCCAGTTCTGGAAACACCATATATTTT	CASSVASSGNTIYF
TRBV4-2	TRBJ2-2	.	.	TGTGCCAGCAGCCAGCAGAACGCGAACACCGGGGAGCTGTTTTTT	CASSQQNANTGELFF
TRBV21-1	TRBJ1-4	.	.	TGTGCCAGCAGCGGGCAGACAAATGAAAAACTGTTTTTT	CASSGQTNEKLFF
TRBV6-5	TRBJ1-2	.	TRBD1	TGTGCCAGCAGTCCAGGGGGCGGCTATGGCTACACCTTC	CASSPGGGYGYTF
TRBV5-4	TRBJ1-2	.	TRBD1	TGTGCCAGCAGCGGTGACAGGGGTAACTATGGCTACACCTTC	CASSGDRGNYGYTF
TRBV10-2	TRBJ2-7	.	TRBD2	TGCGCCAGCAGTTCTTTTGGTAGCGGGGGGGGATCAGGCTTC	CASSSFGSGGGSGF
TRBV4-3	TRBJ1-3	.	.	TGCGCCAGCAGCCAAAACGGAGAGCTGTCTGGAAACACCATATATTTT	CASSQNGELSGNTIYF
TRBV7-9	TRBJ2-7	.	.	TGTGCCAGCAGCCAGCGGAACTGGGACTACGAGCAGTACTTC	CASSQRNWDYEQYF
TRBV10-3	TRBJ2-2	.	TRBD2	TGTGCCATCCACACTAGCGGGGGGGCCGGCGGGGAGCTGTTTTTT	CAIHTSGGAGGELFF
TRBV3-1/TRBV3-2	TRBJ2-1	.	TRBD2	TGTGCCAGCAGCCAAGGCCTAGCGGGGGTACAAGGTGAGCAGTTCTTC	CASSQGLAGVQGEQFF
TRBV11-2	TRBJ1-2	.	TRBD1	TGTGCCAGCAGCCCCGGACAGGGGGTTTGGGGCTACACCTTC	CASSPGQGVWGYTF
TRBV20-1	TRBJ1-2	.	TRBD1	TGCAGTGCTAGTAGGGGACAGGGGGCTTATGGCTACACCTTC	CSASRGQGAYGYTF
TRBV6-2/TRBV6-3	TRBJ1-2	once	.	TGTGCCAGCAGTTACTACGGGGGACGTAACTATGGCTACACCTTC	CASSYYGGRNYGYTF
TRBV7-8	TRBJ2-1	.	TRBD1	TGTGCCAGCAGCTTAAGACCGGGACAGGGGCCTTACAATGAGCAGTTCTTC	CASSLRPGQGPYNEQFF
TRBV2	TRBJ1-5	.	TRBD1	TGTGCCAGCACAGACAGGGTTGGTAGCAATCAGCCCCAGCATTTT	CASTDRVGSNQPQHF
TRBV7-8	TRBJ2-7	.	TRBD1	TGTGCCAGCAGCTTAGGACAGGGGGGTTATACCTACGAGCAGTACTTC	CASSLGQGGYTYEQYF
TRBV14	TRBJ2-3	.	TRBD1	TGTGCCAGCAGCCAACGACAGGGGGCGAGAGATACGCAGTATTTT	CASSQRQGARDTQYF
TRBV5-5	TRBJ1-2	.	.	TGTGCCAGCAGCTTGGATCAAACAGGTTCGAACGGCTACACCTTC	CASSLDQTGSNGYTF
TRBV7-2	TRBJ2-3	.	TRBD2	TGTGCCAGCAGCTTAGCAGGTAGCGGGGTCAGAGATACGCAGTATTTT	CASSLAGSGVRDTQYF
TRBV4-2	TRBJ1-5	.	.	TGTGCCAGCAGCCACGGGCGGGGCAGCAATCAGCCCCAGCATTTT	CASSHGRGSNQPQHF
TRBV6-6	TRBJ1-4	.	TRBD1	TGTGCCAGCAGTAATGGACAGGGAGGAAATGAAAAACTGTTTTTT	CASSNGQGGNEKLFF